The sequence of this TCR beta chain was determined in a study of cytomegalovirus exposure and HLA in healthy donors. PCR involved 60 Vbeta and 13 Jbeta primers. Some clones are missing from TCRdb's copy, which holds only in-frame ones; the method was immunoSEQ multiplex PCR. Among about 240,000 clones listed, more than 75% were seen once. V was pared by 4 bases and J by 9 bases, with 20 bases between. The CDR3 contains 15 residues. Germline V CDR1 and CDR2: SGHRS, YFSETQ. This chain links TRBV5-1 with TRBJ2-1; a weak D match, TRBD1 (6 bases). The source of this sequence is a middle-aged woman in good health and CMV-seropositive. The sequenced sample consisted of PBMCs. DNA of the CDR3: TGCGCCAGCAGCCCGCAGGGGAGTTTAATTGGTGAGCAGTTCTTC. This codes for CASSPQGSLIGEQFF.